The text below deals with one T cell receptor beta chain. Its antigen is unknown. This specimen includes other DNA sequences encoding the same CDR3. This sample is drawn from a study of OX40 agonist ivuxolimab in advanced cancers. As for the study in general: Partial responses were achieved by three patients, of whom one had hepatocellular carcinoma and two had cutaneous melanoma. Whole-study findings and limits: Specificity for antigen went undetermined in the expanded peripheral T cells. Expanded clones were, on average, more numerous in CD8+ T cells than in CD4+.

Clones were read by immunoSEQ multiplex PCR, and TCRdb kept only the in-frame ones, dropping some. This sample has around 98,000 clones, with approximately 88% found just once. Specimen: CD4+ or CD8+ T cells sorted from blood, collected in a trial of the OX40 agonist ivuxolimab. This receptor was obtained from an adult with an advanced solid tumor such as melanoma, head and neck, liver or kidney cancer.

The CDR3 DNA sequence: TGTGCCAGCAGTCGACAGGGCAATCAGCCCCAGCATTTT. As protein: CASSRQGNQPQHF. The rearrangement joins TRBV6-5 to TRBJ1-5; tentatively, D is TRBD1 (6 bases). There are 13 residues in the CDR3. Germline V gene sequence: CDR1 MNHEY, CDR2 SVGAGI. Deletions cut 5 bases from V and 2 bases from J, with 7 bases between.